The rows below give T cell receptor beta chains drawn from one sample of a study of T cells after yellow fever vaccination. TCRdb called the 5' RACE reads again in MiXCR, with one record for every CDR3 protein. The sample holds hundreds of thousands of distinct CDR3 sequences; 13% are singletons and the top ten take 11% to 15%. This specimen consisted of PBMCs, obtained on the day of the yellow fever booster vaccination. The receptor source for this set is a man aged 25 to 45 who received the YFV17D yellow fever vaccine. The CDR3 runs from the conserved cysteine through the conserved F or W. Each record gives: V gene, J gene, D gene, clone size, CDR3 protein, CDR3 DNA. The D gene is left open where the match is weak. Size is omitted from some rows. Given values are once, few, many or a class for expanded clones.

v_call: TRBV7-2; j_call: TRBJ2-1; d_call: .; clone_size: .; cdr3_aa: CASSLVGAGLDYNEQFF; cdr3_nt: TGTGCCAGCAGCTTAGTAGGGGCGGGACTCGACTACAATGAGCAGTTCTTC
v_call: TRBV20-1; j_call: TRBJ2-3; d_call: TRBD2; clone_size: .; cdr3_aa: CSARDPYARSGIPTDTQYF; cdr3_nt: TGCAGTGCTAGAGACCCCTACGCCAGGAGCGGGATTCCCACAGATACGCAGTATTTT
v_call: TRBV5-1; j_call: TRBJ2-1; d_call: .; clone_size: .; cdr3_aa: CASSLQGTYNEQFF; cdr3_nt: TGCGCCAGCAGCTTGCAGGGGACCTACAATGAGCAGTTCTTC
v_call: TRBV28; j_call: TRBJ2-2; d_call: .; clone_size: .; cdr3_aa: CASTQRAGELFF; cdr3_nt: TGTGCCAGCACCCAAAGGGCCGGGGAGCTGTTTTTT
v_call: TRBV6-5; j_call: TRBJ2-3; d_call: .; clone_size: .; cdr3_aa: CASSYLAPEGSQYF; cdr3_nt: TGTGCCAGCAGTTACTTGGCACCCGAGGGATCGCAGTATTTT
v_call: TRBV20-1; j_call: TRBJ2-3; d_call: .; clone_size: .; cdr3_aa: CSARDHISADTQYF; cdr3_nt: TGCAGTGCTAGAGATCACATATCAGCAGATACGCAGTATTTT
v_call: TRBV5-1; j_call: TRBJ2-5; d_call: TRBD1; clone_size: .; cdr3_aa: CASLVGDRDQETQYF; cdr3_nt: TGCGCCAGCTTAGTGGGGGACAGGGACCAAGAGACCCAGTACTTC
v_call: TRBV10-3; j_call: TRBJ2-2; d_call: TRBD1; clone_size: .; cdr3_aa: CAINPGQPTGELFF; cdr3_nt: TGTGCCATCAACCCGGGACAGCCTACCGGGGAGCTGTTTTTT
v_call: TRBV27; j_call: TRBJ2-4; d_call: .; clone_size: .; cdr3_aa: CASSITLGGNIQYF; cdr3_nt: TGTGCCAGCAGTATTACCTTAGGGGGAAACATTCAGTACTTC
v_call: TRBV10-3; j_call: TRBJ1-5; d_call: TRBD1; clone_size: .; cdr3_aa: CAISEAGGTNQPQHF; cdr3_nt: TGTGCCATCAGTGAAGCAGGGGGCACCAATCAGCCCCAGCATTTT
v_call: TRBV20-1; j_call: TRBJ1-1; d_call: .; clone_size: few; cdr3_aa: CSASSSGAEAFF; cdr3_nt: TGCAGTGCTAGCTCCTCCGGGGCTGAAGCTTTCTTT
v_call: TRBV6-2/TRBV6-3; j_call: TRBJ2-3; d_call: TRBD1; clone_size: .; cdr3_aa: CASSYSDRGNTDTQYF; cdr3_nt: TGTGCCAGCAGTTACTCCGACAGGGGGAACACAGATACGCAGTATTTT
v_call: TRBV20-1; j_call: TRBJ2-7; d_call: .; clone_size: once; cdr3_aa: CSAPNNAQHPYEQYF; cdr3_nt: TGCAGTGCTCCAAACAACGCACAGCACCCCTACGAGCAGTACTTC
v_call: TRBV5-5; j_call: TRBJ2-1; d_call: .; clone_size: few; cdr3_aa: CASSLPGINEQFF; cdr3_nt: TGTGCCAGCAGCTTGCCGGGGATCAATGAGCAGTTCTTC
v_call: TRBV5-1; j_call: TRBJ1-1; d_call: .; clone_size: few; cdr3_aa: CASSKPGSFTEAFF; cdr3_nt: TGCGCCAGCAGCAAGCCGGGAAGCTTCACTGAAGCTTTCTTT
v_call: TRBV3-1; j_call: TRBJ1-1; d_call: .; clone_size: .; cdr3_aa: CASSQGRTVGDTEAFF; cdr3_nt: TGTGCCAGCAGCCAGGGTAGGACGGTAGGAGACACTGAAGCTTTCTTT
v_call: TRBV7-2; j_call: TRBJ2-7; d_call: TRBD2; clone_size: .; cdr3_aa: CASSLKAGDTYEQYF; cdr3_nt: TGTGCCAGCAGCTTGAAGGCGGGAGATACCTACGAGCAGTACTTC
v_call: TRBV5-1; j_call: TRBJ2-5; d_call: TRBD2; clone_size: .; cdr3_aa: CASTREDARETQYF; cdr3_nt: TGCGCCAGCACTCGGGAGGACGCCAGAGAGACCCAGTACTTC
v_call: TRBV20-1; j_call: TRBJ2-3; d_call: .; clone_size: few; cdr3_aa: CSARDVADTQYF; cdr3_nt: TGCAGTGCTAGGGACGTGGCCGATACGCAGTATTTT
v_call: TRBV20-1; j_call: TRBJ2-1; d_call: .; clone_size: .; cdr3_aa: CSARDRFEQFF; cdr3_nt: TGCAGTGCTAGAGATCGGTTTGAGCAGTTCTTC
v_call: TRBV7-9; j_call: TRBJ1-1; d_call: .; clone_size: few; cdr3_aa: CASSIGSGNTEAFF; cdr3_nt: TGTGCCAGCAGCATCGGTTCAGGGAACACTGAAGCTTTCTTT
v_call: TRBV18; j_call: TRBJ2-2; d_call: TRBD1; clone_size: .; cdr3_aa: CASSPRGPDRPNTGELFF; cdr3_nt: TGTGCCAGCTCACCTCGAGGACCGGACAGGCCGAACACCGGGGAGCTGTTTTTT
v_call: TRBV27; j_call: TRBJ2-1; d_call: TRBD2; clone_size: few; cdr3_aa: CASSLSLISGREQFF; cdr3_nt: TGTGCCAGCAGTTTATCGTTGATAAGCGGGAGGGAGCAGTTCTTC
v_call: TRBV28; j_call: TRBJ2-1; d_call: .; clone_size: few; cdr3_aa: CASSFGPGQFF; cdr3_nt: TGTGCCAGCAGTTTTGGTCCGGGGCAGTTCTTC
v_call: TRBV20-1; j_call: TRBJ2-1; d_call: .; clone_size: .; cdr3_aa: CSASKGSSGNEQFF; cdr3_nt: TGCAGTGCTAGTAAGGGATCGTCGGGGAATGAGCAGTTCTTC
v_call: TRBV7-2; j_call: TRBJ2-3; d_call: TRBD2; clone_size: .; cdr3_aa: CASSLGGLAPLNF; cdr3_nt: TGTGCCAGCAGCTTGGGGGGACTAGCGCCCCTAAATTTT
v_call: TRBV7-9; j_call: TRBJ2-7; d_call: .; clone_size: few; cdr3_aa: CASSIARADYEQYF; cdr3_nt: TGTGCCAGCAGCATCGCGAGGGCAGACTACGAGCAGTACTTC
v_call: TRBV6-2/TRBV6-3; j_call: TRBJ2-2; d_call: .; clone_size: .; cdr3_aa: CASRDSGELFF; cdr3_nt: TGTGCCAGCAGGGATTCCGGGGAGCTGTTTTTT
v_call: TRBV19; j_call: TRBJ2-7; d_call: TRBD2; clone_size: few; cdr3_aa: CASSQGLGIYEQYF; cdr3_nt: TGTGCCAGTAGTCAAGGACTAGGAATCTACGAGCAGTACTTC
v_call: TRBV7-2; j_call: TRBJ2-5; d_call: .; clone_size: .; cdr3_aa: CASSLMGSSRETQYF; cdr3_nt: TGTGCCAGCAGCTTAATGGGGTCATCAAGAGAGACCCAGTACTTC
v_call: TRBV5-1; j_call: TRBJ2-1; d_call: TRBD2; clone_size: .; cdr3_aa: CASSSPGLASSYNEQFF; cdr3_nt: TGCGCCAGCAGCTCCCCGGGACTAGCGTCCTCCTACAATGAGCAGTTCTTC
v_call: TRBV7-9; j_call: TRBJ2-1; d_call: .; clone_size: few; cdr3_aa: CASSLGGTHEQFF; cdr3_nt: TGTGCCAGCAGCTTGGGGGGAACCCATGAGCAGTTCTTC
v_call: TRBV6-2/TRBV6-3; j_call: TRBJ2-6; d_call: .; clone_size: .; cdr3_aa: CASSRPNDKGLSGANVLTF; cdr3_nt: TGTGCCAGCAGTAGACCGAATGACAAGGGGTTATCTGGGGCCAACGTCCTGACTTTC
v_call: TRBV6-5; j_call: TRBJ2-3; d_call: .; clone_size: few; cdr3_aa: CASSRHGDTQYF; cdr3_nt: TGTGCCAGCAGTCGCCACGGGGATACGCAGTATTTT
v_call: TRBV12-3/TRBV12-4; j_call: TRBJ2-3; d_call: .; clone_size: few; cdr3_aa: CASSQTLAADTQYF; cdr3_nt: TGTGCCAGCAGTCAGACTCTAGCAGCAGATACGCAGTATTTT
v_call: TRBV7-9; j_call: TRBJ1-1; d_call: .; clone_size: few; cdr3_aa: CASSGAGTEAFF; cdr3_nt: TGTGCCAGCAGCGGCGCGGGCACTGAAGCTTTCTTT
v_call: TRBV6-6; j_call: TRBJ1-5; d_call: .; clone_size: few; cdr3_aa: CASSSGEKPQHF; cdr3_nt: TGTGCCAGCAGCTCAGGGGAGAAGCCCCAGCATTTT
v_call: TRBV24-1; j_call: TRBJ2-2; d_call: .; clone_size: .; cdr3_aa: CATSDPGHRAGELFF; cdr3_nt: TGTGCCACCAGTGACCCGGGCCACAGGGCCGGGGAGCTGTTTTTT
v_call: TRBV5-1; j_call: TRBJ1-5; d_call: .; clone_size: .; cdr3_aa: CASSLSGISNQPQHF; cdr3_nt: TGCGCCAGCAGCTTGTCGGGGATAAGCAATCAGCCCCAGCATTTT
v_call: TRBV15; j_call: TRBJ2-4; d_call: .; clone_size: few; cdr3_aa: CATSRTHGLAKNIQYF; cdr3_nt: TGTGCCACCAGCAGGACCCATGGGTTAGCCAAAAACATTCAGTACTTC
v_call: TRBV20-1; j_call: TRBJ1-1; d_call: TRBD1; clone_size: many; cdr3_aa: CSASWTGGMNTEAFF; cdr3_nt: TGCAGTGCTAGTTGGACAGGGGGCATGAACACTGAAGCTTTCTTT
v_call: TRBV4-3; j_call: TRBJ2-7; d_call: TRBD2; clone_size: .; cdr3_aa: CASCSGSYEQYF; cdr3_nt: TGCGCCAGCTGTAGCGGGAGTTACGAGCAGTACTTC
v_call: TRBV20-1; j_call: TRBJ2-5; d_call: .; clone_size: .; cdr3_aa: CSAPRTEQETQYF; cdr3_nt: TGCAGTGCTCCCCGGACGGAGCAAGAGACCCAGTACTTC
v_call: TRBV14; j_call: TRBJ2-1; d_call: TRBD2; clone_size: few; cdr3_aa: CASSQDLTSGRYHNEQFF; cdr3_nt: TGTGCCAGCAGCCAAGACCTAACTAGCGGGAGGTACCACAATGAGCAGTTCTTC
v_call: TRBV29-1; j_call: TRBJ2-7; d_call: TRBD2; clone_size: .; cdr3_aa: CSVGLAGFPPPEQYF; cdr3_nt: TGCAGCGTGGGACTAGCGGGCTTCCCCCCCCCCGAGCAGTACTTC
v_call: TRBV12-5; j_call: TRBJ2-1; d_call: .; clone_size: .; cdr3_aa: CASGLVGGSYNEQFF; cdr3_nt: TGTGCTAGTGGTTTGGTGGGCGGCTCCTACAATGAGCAGTTCTTC
v_call: TRBV7-9; j_call: TRBJ2-3; d_call: TRBD2; clone_size: few; cdr3_aa: CASRAPLAGVEDTQYF; cdr3_nt: TGTGCCAGCAGAGCCCCTCTAGCGGGAGTGGAAGATACGCAGTATTTT
v_call: TRBV20-1; j_call: TRBJ2-3; d_call: TRBD2; clone_size: .; cdr3_aa: CSASLVGLDPSGRWVTDTQYF; cdr3_nt: TGCAGTGCTAGTTTAGTCGGACTTGACCCTAGCGGGAGGTGGGTCACAGATACGCAGTATTTT
v_call: TRBV9; j_call: TRBJ2-7; d_call: TRBD2; clone_size: few; cdr3_aa: CASSPRTSGDHEQYF; cdr3_nt: TGTGCCAGCAGCCCCCGGACTAGCGGGGACCACGAGCAGTACTTC
v_call: TRBV5-5; j_call: TRBJ2-5; d_call: TRBD2; clone_size: few; cdr3_aa: CASTAFGGETQYF; cdr3_nt: TGTGCCAGCACCGCTTTCGGGGGGGAGACCCAGTACTTC
v_call: TRBV6-1; j_call: TRBJ1-6; d_call: .; clone_size: .; cdr3_aa: CASTLDTLYNSPLHF; cdr3_nt: TGTGCCAGCACCCTGGACACCTTATATAATTCACCCCTCCACTTT